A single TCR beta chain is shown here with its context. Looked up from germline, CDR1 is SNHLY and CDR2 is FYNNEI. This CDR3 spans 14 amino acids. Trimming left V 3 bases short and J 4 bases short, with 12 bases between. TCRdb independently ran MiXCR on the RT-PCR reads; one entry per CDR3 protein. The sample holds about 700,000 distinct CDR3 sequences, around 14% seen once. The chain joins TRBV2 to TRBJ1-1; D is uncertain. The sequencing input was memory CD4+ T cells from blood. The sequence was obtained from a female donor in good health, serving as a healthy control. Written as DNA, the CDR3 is TGTGCCAGCAGTGACCGGGGTATTGGCACTGAAGCTTTCTTT. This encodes CASSDRGIGTEAFF.